These 27 T cell receptor beta chains came from one sample sequenced in a study of shared clonotypes between healthy human individuals. Method: immunoSEQ multiplex PCR; TCRdb's copy keeps in-frame clones and lacks some. The repertoire holds some 480,000 clones, with 70% to 80% as singletons. Sample: PBMCs. The receptors here all came from a woman between 40 and 55 years old in good health. Some clones in this sample may be carry-over from other donors' samples.

This clone was recorded only once. CDR3 protein: CASSFWDRRTDTQYF. The CDR3 DNA is TGTGCCAGCAGTTTTTGGGACAGACGCACAGATACGCAGTATTTT. The gene calls are TRBV27 and TRBJ2-3; 7 positions match TRBD1. V shed 3 bases and J 1 base; nucleotides not matched to a gene: 4. The germline gives CDR1 MNHEY, CDR2 SMNVEV (reference sequence). CDR3 length equals 15 residues.

The gene calls are TRBV19 and TRBJ1-5; D uncertain. Germline V CDR1 and CDR2: LNHDA, SQIVND (reference sequence). Trimming took off 3 bases at V and 7 bases at J, with 10 bases between the two ends. This CDR3 has 13 residues. DNA of the CDR3: TGTGCCAGTAGTATTATTACTAGACAGCCCCAGCATTTT. Translation: CASSIITRQPQHF.

This clone was seen a single time. The chain carries TRBV27 and TRBJ1-1; 9 nucleotides line up with TRBD1. The CDR3 length is 14 residues. Looked up from germline, CDR1 is MNHEY and CDR2 is SMNVEV (reference sequence). Trimming removed 6 bases from V and 4 bases from J; junction bases left unmatched: 6. Written as DNA, the CDR3 is TGTGCCAGCAGCCCCGGGACAGGGCTCACTGAAGCTTTCTTT. Translated, it gives CASSPGTGLTEAFF.

The rearrangement uses TRBV19 and TRBJ1-1; TRBD1 matches 8 bases. V gave up 6 bases and J gave up 1 base; unmatched junction bases: 13. Germline CDR1 and CDR2: LNHDA and SQIVND (reference sequence). The CDR3 has 17 residues. The CDR3 DNA reads as TGTGCCAGTAGCAAGCTTCCCCGGACAGGGAGGAACACTGAAGCTTTCTTT. It translates to CASSKLPRTGRNTEAFF.

This clone was counted a few times. The rearrangement links TRBV19 to TRBJ1-1, with no clear D. Germline CDR1 reads LNHDA; CDR2 reads SQIVND (reference sequence). The CDR3 loop spans 16 amino acids. V dropped 1 base and J dropped 1 base, with 13 bases sitting between them. This CDR3 is CASSIVSAAGNTEAFF. The CDR3 nucleotides are TGTGCCAGTAGTATAGTGTCAGCCGCGGGGAACACTGAAGCTTTCTTT.

This clone was recorded only once. The CDR3 DNA is TGTGCCAGCAGGCTAATAATGGGTCAGCCCCAGCATTTT. Its translation is CASRLIMGQPQHF. The chain is built from TRBV28 and TRBJ1-5; D unclear. CDR1 is MDHEN and CDR2 is SYDVKM in the germline V gene. The CDR3 covers 13 residues. V lost 6 bases and J 6 bases, leaving 12 bases between the germline ends.

The chain has TRBV6-5 and TRBJ2-7; a weak D match, TRBD2 (6 bases). This CDR3 is built from 16 residues. V was pared by 2 bases and J by 0 bases, with 14 bases between. The V gene's germline CDR1 is MNHEY and CDR2 SVGAGI. The CDR3 reads CASSYGGARSSYEQYF. CDR3 bases: TGTGCCAGCAGTTACGGCGGGGCAAGGAGCTCCTACGAGCAGTACTTC.

The chain couples TRBV19 to TRBJ2-5, with TRBD2 identical over 12 bases. Per germline, CDR1 LNHDA and CDR2 SQIVND (reference sequence). Unmatched junction bases numbered 7, after V lost 10 bases and J lost 4 bases. The CDR3 is 14 residues long. CDR3 sequence reads: CATSSGRAAETQYF. The CDR3 bases are TGTGCCACCTCTAGCGGGAGGGCCGCAGAGACCCAGTACTTC.

This clone was seen only once. The genes are TRBV4-2 and TRBJ2-1; 9 bases line up with TRBD2. J gave up 3 bases and V 2 bases, and 5 bases lay outside the gene matches. CDR1 is LGHNA, CDR2 YNFKEQ, per germline. This CDR3 has 16 amino acids. The CDR3 loop is CASSQPAGGNYNEQFF. The CDR3 coding sequence is TGTGCCAGCAGCCAACCAGCGGGAGGAAACTACAATGAGCAGTTCTTC.

This sequence joins TRBV5-4 and TRBJ2-7, with a tentative D call TRBD1 (6 bases). V shed 3 bases and J shed 6 bases, with 16 bases lying between them. CDR3 size: 14 residues. CDR1 and CDR2 (germline): SGHNT, YYREEE (reference sequence). CDR3: CASSSGTQGIEQYF. The CDR3 DNA reads as TGTGCCAGCAGCTCCGGGACCCAGGGGATCGAGCAGTACTTC.

The gene calls are TRBV25-1 and TRBJ2-1; tentatively, D is TRBD1 (6 bases). The germline V and J ends were trimmed by 4 bases and 10 bases, with 11 bases remaining between them. The CDR3 is 12 amino acids. Germline lookup yields CDR1 MGHDK and CDR2 SYGVNS. Written as DNA, the CDR3 is TGTGCCAGCAGTGGCCGGGACACCGAGCAGTTCTTC. It translates to CASSGRDTEQFF.

This sequence joins TRBV30 and TRBJ2-3, with a possible D match to TRBD2 (6 bases). The ends were cut back, 4 bases at V and 6 bases at J, with 11 bases in the middle. Germline lookup yields CDR1 GTSNPN and CDR2 SVGIG (reference sequence). This CDR3 is built from 12 residues. CDR3 in DNA: TGTGCCTGGACCCGGGACTCTGATACGCAGTATTTT. It translates to CAWTRDSDTQYF.

V usage is TRBV10-2 and J usage is TRBJ1-5; TRBD1 might be the D (6 bases). V dropped 8 bases and J dropped 4 bases, with 18 bases sitting between them. This CDR3 has 15 residues. Germline V gives CDR1 WSHSY, CDR2 SAAADI. In nucleotides, the CDR3 is TGCGCCAGCTCCCCGACTGACAGGATTAATCAGCCCCAGCATTTT. This codes for CASSPTDRINQPQHF.

The gene calls are TRBV13 and TRBJ2-5; 8 positions agree with TRBD2. Germline V gives CDR1 PRHDT, CDR2 FYEKMQ (reference sequence). The ends lost 0 bases at V and 5 bases at J; junction bases unmatched: 5. The CDR3 is made up of 15 amino acids. DNA for the CDR3: TGTGCCAGCAGCTTAGGCGGGAGGGCCTTGGAGACCCAGTACTTC. As protein: CASSLGGRALETQYF.

As to this clone: Different DNA sequences within this sample yield the same CDR3. V usage is TRBV5-1 and J usage is TRBJ2-1; 12 nucleotides line up with TRBD2. CDR3 length: 15 amino acids. V shed 4 bases and J 4 bases; nucleotides not matched to a gene: 3. The germline V gene has CDR1 SGHRS and CDR2 YFSETQ. CDR3 in amino acids: CASSDGTSGYNEQFF. The DNA for the CDR3 is TGCGCCAGCAGCGACGGGACTAGCGGGTACAATGAGCAGTTCTTC.

J is TRBJ2-1 and V is TRBV19, with 8 bases that match TRBD2. V lost 4 bases to trimming and J lost 0 bases; unmatched junction nucleotides: 5. The CDR3 runs to 16 residues. Germline V gene sequence: CDR1 LNHDA, CDR2 SQIVND (reference sequence). CDR3 loop: CASSRASGSSYNEQFF. The CDR3 DNA reads as TGTGCCAGTAGTAGGGCGAGCGGGAGCTCCTACAATGAGCAGTTCTTC.

CDR3 nucleotide sequence: TGTGCCAGCAGCCCCATCCAGGGGGCGAAATCCAAAAACATTCAGTACTTC. The encoded protein is CASSPIQGAKSKNIQYF. V usage is TRBV7-9 and J usage is TRBJ2-4; 8 bases line up with TRBD1. The CDR3 consists of 17 residues. In germline, CDR1 is SEHNR, CDR2 FQNEAQ (reference sequence). V gave up 5 bases and J gave up 2 bases; unmatched junction bases: 11.

The CDR3 region has the DNA TGTGCCAGCAGTGGACTCCCGGAAAGTGGCCAGCCCCAGCATTTT. Its translation is CASSGLPESGQPQHF. This chain connects TRBV2 to TRBJ1-5; D is unclear. The V gene lost 4 bases and the J gene lost 7 bases, with 17 bases spanning the gap. Germline V gene sequence: CDR1 SNHLY, CDR2 FYNNEI. The CDR3 sequence is 15 residues long.

V gene TRBV7-2 combines with J gene TRBJ2-1; no reliable D call. Germline-derived CDR1 and CDR2 are SGHTA and FQGNSA. V shed 2 bases and J shed 6 bases, with 8 bases lying between them. This CDR3 region has 13 residues. CDR3 residues: CASSLSRTNEQFF. CDR3 in DNA: TGTGCCAGCAGCTTATCCAGGACCAATGAGCAGTTCTTC. Filled out from reference TRBV7-2 and TRBJ2-1, the complete variable domain reads GAGVSQSPSNKVTEKGKDVELRCDPISGHTALYWYRQSLGQGLEFLIYFQGNSAPDKSGLPSDRFSAERTGGSVSTLTIQRTQQEDSAVYLCASSLSRTNEQFFGPGTRLTVL.

The V gene is TRBV28, the J gene TRBJ1-1; 8 nucleotides agree with TRBD1. Trimming at V came to 7 bases and at J to 5 bases, leaving 6 bases not matched to a gene. There are 13 residues in the CDR3. In germline, CDR1 is MDHEN, CDR2 SYDVKM. As DNA, the CDR3 is TGTGCCAGCATTAAACAGGGGGGGACTGAAGCTTTCTTT. Translated: CASIKQGGTEAFF. Combining the CDR3 with reference TRBV28 and TRBJ1-1 gives the whole variable domain DVKVTQSSRYLVKRTGEKVFLECVQDMDHENMFWYRQDPGLGLRLIYFSYDVKMKEKGDIPEGYSVSREKKERFSLILESASTNQTSMYLCASIKQGGTEAFFGQGTRLTVV.

The chain links TRBV6-1 to TRBJ2-2; D gene unclear. CDR1 and CDR2 (germline): MNHNS, SASEGT. V lost 6 bases and J 0 bases, leaving 2 bases between the germline ends. The length of the CDR3 is 12 residues. CDR3 sequence (DNA): TGTGCCAGCAGACCGAACACCGGGGAGCTGTTTTTT. The encoded protein is CASRPNTGELFF.

The V call is TRBV10-3, the J call TRBJ1-4; no reliable D call. The CDR3 runs 15 residues. The V gene's germline CDR1 is ENHRY and CDR2 SYGVKD. V lost 5 bases and J lost 4, with 14 bases in between. The CDR3 bases are TGTGCCATCAGTCCCTCGGAGGGTTTTAATGAAAAACTGTTTTTT. Translating it yields CAISPSEGFNEKLFF.

The rearrangement links TRBV4-3 to TRBJ2-1, with D possibly TRBD2 on 5 matching bases. CDR3 size: 13 residues. Germline loops: CDR1 LGHNA, CDR2 YSLEER. V was pared by 4 bases and J by 4 bases, with 8 bases between. CDR3 in DNA: TGCGCCAGCAGCCCGGACTTTTACAATGAGCAGTTCTTC. As protein: CASSPDFYNEQFF.

Ten or more counts support this clone. V is TRBV13 and J is TRBJ2-7; D perhaps matches TRBD1 (7 bases). Looked up from germline, CDR1 is PRHDT and CDR2 is FYEKMQ (reference sequence). Deletions cut 0 bases from V and 7 bases from J, with 16 bases between. The CDR3 is made up of 15 amino acids. CDR3: CASSLGRGGGEEQYF. The CDR3 DNA follows: TGTGCCAGCAGCTTAGGCCGTGGAGGGGGCGAGGAGCAGTACTTC.

This clone was found many times. The rearrangement uses TRBV5-5 and TRBJ2-7; D remains ambiguous. This CDR3 is built from 11 residues. The germline V gene encodes CDR1 SGHKS and CDR2 YYEKEE (reference sequence). Trimming cost V 2 bases and J 3 bases, with 3 bases left between them. The CDR3 DNA follows: TGTGCCAGCAGCTTTGACTACGAGCAGTACTTC. Its protein product is CASSFDYEQYF.

Turning to this clone: The sample holds other DNA sequences that translate to the same CDR3. The chain recombines TRBV20-1 with TRBJ1-2; D may be TRBD1 (5 bases). The V and J ends lost 4 bases and 4 bases respectively, with 7 bases between them. The CDR3 totals 11 residues. Germline CDR1 is DFQATT and CDR2 is SNEGSKA (reference sequence). CDR3 amino acids: CSATTGYGYTF. In nucleotides, the CDR3 is TGCAGTGCTACTACAGGCTATGGCTACACCTTC.

The gene calls are TRBV4-2 and TRBJ2-7; 10 bases line up with TRBD2. Germline lookup yields CDR1 LGHNA and CDR2 YNFKEQ. V shed 1 base, J shed 4 bases, and the junction held 4 bases outside the gene matches. This CDR3 is built from 15 residues. CDR3 amino acids: CASSQVAGGAYEQYF. CDR3 nucleotides: TGTGCCAGCAGCCAAGTAGCGGGAGGCGCATACGAGCAGTACTTC.